Given below is one T cell receptor beta chain in context. No antigen is known for it. This specimen belongs to a study of blood T cells in healthy people across ages. Overall study results and limits: Strong correlation linked observed beta diversity and percent naive T cells.

Sample-barcoded 5' priming and a J-beta primer mix drove a second PCR of about 7 to 12 cycles. TCRdb used MiXCR to reprocess the 5' RACE reads, holding one entry per CDR3 protein. The profile shows some 700,000 distinct CDR3 sequences, 22% of them singletons. Per sample, a minimum of 6.5 million PBMCs were isolated. Germline CDR1 and CDR2: MNHEY and SVGEGT. The CDR3 covers 14 residues. Germline trimming cut 6 bases from V and 2 bases from J; bases unmatched to any gene: 3. V gene TRBV6-2 or TRBV6-3 combines with J gene TRBJ2-7; TRBD2 matches at 11 bases. This sequence was found in a man in his 70s in good health. The sequencing input was blood. The CDR3 DNA reads TGTGCCAGCAGGCTAGCGGGAGGCACCTACGAGCAGTACGTC. Translating it yields CASRLAGGTYEQYV.